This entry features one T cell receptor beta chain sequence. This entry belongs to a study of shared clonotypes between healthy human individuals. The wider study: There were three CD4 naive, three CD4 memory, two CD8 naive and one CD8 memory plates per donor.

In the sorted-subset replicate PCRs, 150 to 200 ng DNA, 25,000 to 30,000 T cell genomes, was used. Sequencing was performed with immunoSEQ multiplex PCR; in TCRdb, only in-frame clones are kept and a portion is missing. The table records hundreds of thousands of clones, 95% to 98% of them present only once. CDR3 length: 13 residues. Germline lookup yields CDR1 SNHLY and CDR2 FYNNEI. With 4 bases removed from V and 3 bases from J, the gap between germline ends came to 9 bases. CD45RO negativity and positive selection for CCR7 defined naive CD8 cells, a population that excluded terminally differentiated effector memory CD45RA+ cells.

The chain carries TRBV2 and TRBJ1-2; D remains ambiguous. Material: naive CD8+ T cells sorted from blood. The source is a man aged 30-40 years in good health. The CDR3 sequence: CASSGRIDYGYTF. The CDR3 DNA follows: TGTGCCAGCAGTGGCAGGATCGACTATGGCTACACCTTC.